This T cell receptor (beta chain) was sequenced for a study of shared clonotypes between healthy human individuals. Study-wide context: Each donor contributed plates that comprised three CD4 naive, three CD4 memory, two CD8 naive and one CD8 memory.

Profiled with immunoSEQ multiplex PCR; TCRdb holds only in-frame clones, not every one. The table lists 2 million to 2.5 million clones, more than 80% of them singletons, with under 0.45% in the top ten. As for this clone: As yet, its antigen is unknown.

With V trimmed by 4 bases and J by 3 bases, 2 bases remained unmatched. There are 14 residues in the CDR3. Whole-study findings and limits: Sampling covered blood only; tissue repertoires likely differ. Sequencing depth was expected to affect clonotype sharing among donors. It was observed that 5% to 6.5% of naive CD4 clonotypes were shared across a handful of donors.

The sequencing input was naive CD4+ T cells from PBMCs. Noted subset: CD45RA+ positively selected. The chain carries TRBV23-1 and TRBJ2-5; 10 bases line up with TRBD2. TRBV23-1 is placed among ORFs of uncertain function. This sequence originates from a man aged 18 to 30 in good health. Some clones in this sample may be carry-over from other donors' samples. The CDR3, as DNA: TGCGCCAGCAGTCTCGGACTAGCGGAAGAGACCCAGTACTTC. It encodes CASSLGLAEETQYF.